This TCR beta chain was observed in a study of blood T cell repertoires in COVID-19. V lost 0 bases and J lost 4; bases outside the gene matches: 7. Germline V gives CDR1 LNHNV, CDR2 YYDKDF (reference sequence). The CDR3 has 17 residues. Only in-frame clones appear in the TCRdb table, and some are missing; sequencing was by immunoSEQ multiplex PCR. The sample holds 160,000 or so clones, 85% to 95% seen once. The rearrangement joins TRBV15 to TRBJ2-1, with 9 positions matching TRBD1. The receptor comes from a woman aged 60-75 years with COVID-19, enrolled during active disease. Material: peripheral blood. CDR3 sequence (DNA): TGTGCCACCAGCAGAGATGGTTACAGGGGGCTGTACAATGAGCAGTTCTTC. It codes for CATSRDGYRGLYNEQFF.